This is a list of T cell receptor beta chains from one sample in a study of beta chain features in type 1 diabetes. Sequencing was performed with immunoSEQ multiplex PCR; in TCRdb, only in-frame clones are kept and a portion is missing. The data contain under 300,000 clones, roughly 10% of them singletons. Sequencing was done on a sample of naive CD4+ T cells from blood. All receptors come from a young man with type 1 diabetes. CDR3s include the opening cysteine and the closing phenylalanine or tryptophan. D genes are given only for firm matches. Clone size appears in some rows only: once, few, many, or a class for an expanded clone.

few,TRBV5-4,TRBJ2-3,TRBD2,CASSLGGGTDTQYF,TGTGCCAGCAGCTTGGGGGGAGGGACAGATACGCAGTATTTT
few,TRBV5-1,TRBJ1-2,TRBD1,CASSLTRTGGMLYGYTF,TGCGCCAGCAGCTTGACCAGGACAGGGGGGATGCTCTATGGCTACACCTTC
few,TRBV18,TRBJ2-5,TRBD2,CASSPSQRGLQETQYF,TGTGCCAGCTCACCTTCACAGCGGGGGCTCCAAGAGACCCAGTACTTC
few,TRBV11-2,TRBJ2-3,TRBD2,CASSFYLAGTSTDTQYF,TGTGCCAGCAGCTTTTATCTAGCGGGAACTAGCACAGATACGCAGTATTTT
-,TRBV28,TRBJ2-3,TRBD2,CASSLGGNGPGGQYF,TGTGCCAGCAGTTTAGGGGGGAACGGGCCGGGAGGGCAGTATTTT
-,TRBV9,TRBJ1-1,-,CASSVAGDSTEAFF,TGTGCCAGCAGCGTAGCGGGGGATAGCACTGAAGCTTTCTTT
-,TRBV5-1,TRBJ2-2,TRBD1,CASSFPGGYNTGELFF,TGCGCCAGCAGCTTCCCAGGGGGCTACAACACCGGGGAGCTGTTTTTT
few,TRBV2,TRBJ1-6,TRBD1,CATTGQGISPLHF,TGTGCCACCACCGGACAGGGGATTTCACCCCTCCACTTT
few,TRBV2,TRBJ1-2,TRBD1,CASSETGISAGYTF,TGTGCCAGCAGCGAGACAGGGATAAGTGCTGGCTACACCTTC
few,TRBV7-2,TRBJ1-2,-,CASSLAGTLNYGYTF,TGTGCCAGCAGCTTAGCGGGGACACTTAACTATGGCTACACCTTC
-,TRBV7-2,TRBJ1-1,-,CASSSTVNTEAFF,TGTGCCAGCAGCTCGACAGTAAACACTGAAGCTTTCTTT
-,TRBV29-1,TRBJ2-5,TRBD1,CSAHQGAETQYF,TGCAGCGCCCATCAGGGGGCAGAGACCCAGTACTTC
-,TRBV30,TRBJ1-6,-,CAWSQGSNYNSPLHF,TGTGCCTGGAGTCAGGGGTCAAACTATAATTCACCCCTCCACTTT
-,TRBV7-2,TRBJ1-2,TRBD1,CASSSHGTAYGYTF,TGTGCCAGCAGCTCACATGGGACAGCCTATGGCTACACCTTC
few,TRBV4-2,TRBJ2-1,TRBD2,CASSQDKKVAGHNEQFF,TGTGCCAGCAGCCAAGATAAAAAGGTAGCGGGACACAATGAGCAGTTCTTC
-,TRBV7-2,TRBJ1-2,-,CASSYRGEDGYTF,TGTGCCAGCAGTTACCGGGGGGAGGATGGCTACACCTTC
few,TRBV18,TRBJ1-5,-,CASSPQGYQPQHF,TGTGCCAGCTCACCCCAGGGCTATCAGCCCCAGCATTTT
few,TRBV10-3,TRBJ2-2,TRBD1,CAISEGSGFGTGSTRELFF,TGTGCCATCAGTGAAGGCTCTGGTTTCGGGACAGGAAGCACCCGGGAGCTGTTTTTT
-,TRBV7-3,TRBJ1-1,-,CASSSQGQPNTEAFF,TGTGCCAGCAGCTCCCAGGGGCAGCCGAACACTGAAGCTTTCTTT
-,TRBV5-6,TRBJ2-1,TRBD1,CASSSLSRTGDPHGEQFF,TGTGCCAGCAGCTCCCTAAGCCGGACAGGGGATCCCCACGGTGAGCAGTTCTTC
-,TRBV28,TRBJ1-5,TRBD1,CASSLAGQGLGQPQHF,TGTGCCAGCAGTTTGGCGGGACAGGGCCTTGGGCAGCCCCAGCATTTT
few,TRBV18,TRBJ2-7,-,CASSPRRSESYEQYF,TGTGCCAGCTCACCACGTCGGTCTGAGTCCTACGAGCAGTACTTC
few,TRBV27,TRBJ2-7,TRBD1,CASKPTGAGGWEQYF,TGTGCCAGCAAACCGACGGGGGCAGGGGGCTGGGAGCAGTACTTC
few,TRBV2,TRBJ1-1,-,CAGRLNTEAFF,TGTGCCGGCAGACTTAACACTGAAGCTTTCTTT
-,TRBV9,TRBJ2-7,TRBD1,CASSAGWGQGRSYEQYF,TGTGCCAGCAGCGCAGGCTGGGGACAGGGCCGATCCTACGAGCAGTACTTC
-,TRBV23-1,TRBJ2-7,-,CASEGHPICEQYF,TGCGCCAGCGAGGGACACCCTATCTGCGAGCAGTACTTC
few,TRBV30,TRBJ1-4,-,CAAGQNEKLFF,TGTGCCGCCGGACAGAATGAAAAACTGTTTTTT
-,TRBV28,TRBJ2-3,-,CASSLPGTDTQYF,TGTGCCAGCAGTTTGCCGGGGACAGATACGCAGTATTTT
few,TRBV7-2,TRBJ1-1,-,CASSPQGADTEAFF,TGTGCCAGCAGCCCCCAGGGCGCGGACACTGAAGCTTTCTTT
-,TRBV29-1,TRBJ2-7,TRBD2,CSAGLMGLAGREQYF,TGCAGCGCTGGCTTAATGGGACTAGCGGGGCGCGAGCAGTACTTC
few,TRBV7-9,TRBJ1-2,TRBD1,CASSFGQESGHTF,TGTGCCAGCAGCTTCGGACAGGAAAGTGGCCACACCTTC
-,TRBV7-8,TRBJ1-3,TRBD1,CASSSGQGSSGNTIYF,TGTGCCAGCAGCTCCGGACAGGGGAGCTCTGGAAACACCATATATTTT
-,TRBV15,TRBJ1-6,-,CATSEGVPIPSPLHF,TGTGCCACCAGCGAGGGGGTGCCCATCCCTTCACCCCTCCACTTT
few,TRBV19,TRBJ1-2,TRBD1,CASSRGQGLNGYTF,TGTGCCAGTAGTCGGGGACAGGGTCTGAATGGCTACACCTTC
-,TRBV21-1,TRBJ2-6,-,CASSDPGTGGVGANVLTF,TGTGCCAGCAGCGACCCCGGGACTGGGGGTGTGGGGGCCAACGTCCTGACTTTC
once,TRBV4-1,TRBJ2-1,-,CASSLGGEQFF,TGCGCCAGCAGCCTCGGGGGTGAGCAGTTCTTC
-,TRBV18,TRBJ2-1,-,CASDRGTVSSYNEQFF,TGTGCCAGTGATCGGGGAACCGTTAGCTCCTACAATGAGCAGTTCTTC
-,TRBV5-4,TRBJ1-5,TRBD1,CASSTGTGGLYSNQPQHF,TGTGCCAGCAGCACCGGGACAGGGGGCCTCTATAGCAATCAGCCCCAGCATTTT
-,TRBV14,TRBJ2-5,-,CASSPDRFPSETQYF,TGTGCCAGCAGCCCAGACAGGTTCCCCTCGGAGACCCAGTACTTC
-,TRBV7-9,TRBJ2-7,TRBD1,CASSTGTGSDEQYF,TGTGCCAGCAGCACCGGGACAGGGTCGGACGAGCAGTACTTC
-,TRBV28,TRBJ1-5,-,CASSSDRPQHF,TGTGCCAGCAGCTCCGACAGGCCCCAGCATTTT
few,TRBV5-8,TRBJ1-2,-,CASTLRGSNYGYTF,TGTGCCAGCACACTTCGGGGGTCCAACTATGGCTACACCTTC
-,TRBV10-3,TRBJ2-3,-,CATNPSSAQAQSTDTQYF,TGTGCCACAAACCCCTCTAGCGCCCAGGCTCAGTCCACAGATACGCAGTATTTT
few,TRBV7-3,TRBJ2-1,TRBD2,CASSRASGVDNEQFF,TGTGCCAGCAGCCGCGCTAGCGGGGTAGACAATGAGCAGTTCTTC
-,TRBV6-5,TRBJ1-5,-,CASSAWRGQPQHF,TGTGCCAGCAGTGCCTGGAGGGGTCAGCCCCAGCATTTT
few,TRBV7-3,TRBJ2-3,-,CASSTHRYEQYF,TGTGCCAGCAGCACACACAGATACGAGCAGTATTTT
-,TRBV5-1,TRBJ2-3,TRBD2,CASSYGTSGPDTQYF,TGCGCCAGCAGCTACGGGACTAGCGGACCCGATACGCAGTATTTT
few,TRBV7-2,TRBJ2-1,-,CASSSGAGDEQFF,TGTGCCAGCAGCTCAGGGGCGGGCGATGAGCAGTTCTTC
few,TRBV19,TRBJ1-2,TRBD1,CASSTFGTGDYGYTF,TGTGCCAGTAGTACCTTCGGGACAGGGGACTATGGCTACACCTTC
-,TRBV30,TRBJ1-5,-,CAWGGRENQPQHF,TGTGCCTGGGGTGGACGGGAAAATCAGCCCCAGCATTTT
-,TRBV29-1,TRBJ1-2,TRBD1,CSVAQQGNGYTF,TGCAGCGTTGCTCAACAGGGGAATGGCTACACCTTC
few,TRBV5-1,TRBJ1-6,TRBD1,CASRPPGQGDSPLHF,TGCGCCAGCAGACCCCCGGGACAGGGGGATTCACCCCTCCACTTT
few,TRBV5-4,TRBJ2-1,TRBD2,CASSMTSPEPNEQFF,TGTGCCAGCAGCATGACTAGCCCCGAGCCCAATGAGCAGTTCTTC
-,TRBV4-3,TRBJ2-7,TRBD2,CASSQELAGGPSYYEQYF,TGCGCCAGCAGCCAAGAACTAGCGGGGGGGCCTTCGTACTACGAGCAGTACTTC